The T cell receptor (beta chain) under discussion was sequenced for a study of T cell responses to AZD1222 COVID-19 vaccine. Germline CDR1 MNHEY, CDR2 SVGAGI. The CDR3 is 13 amino acids. V shed 6 bases and J shed 8 bases, with 13 bases lying between them. A word on this clone: Its antigen is undetermined.

Findings and limits, study-wide: Clonal diversity was possibly underestimated, and white British individuals and females predominated among donors. Repertoire samples came only from after the peak T cell response. A rise in Spike-specific TCR breadth and depth followed two AZD1222 doses. Reports say nearly half of spike-specific TCRs go after unmutated variant regions.

Here immunoSEQ multiplex PCR was the method, and the copy in TCRdb shows in-frame clones only, minus some. This sample has 100,000 to 150,000 clones, with 80% to 90% found just once. Sample: peripheral blood, taken on day 0 of AZD1222 vaccination. This chain connects TRBV6-5 to TRBJ1-4; TRBD1 is a possible D gene (5 bases). The clonotype comes from an adult in good health. The CDR3 loop is CASRPLRGEKLFF. The CDR3 nucleotides read TGTGCCAGCAGGCCCCTTAGGGGAGAAAAACTGTTTTTT.